This T cell receptor beta chain was identified in a study of blood T cells in healthy people across ages (dated by TCRdb to the mid-2010s). Background for the entire study: In model experiments, template switching captured about one uniquely barcoded TCR beta cDNA molecule for every two T cells. Age-related changes in TCR beta repertoire diversity were measured in the study by deep sequencing normalized with unique cDNA molecular identifiers. Four age groups were formed from the donors: young (average roughly 15 years), middle-aged (less than 40), aged (approximately 60) and long-lived (82). For two donors (one aged 18 to 30 and one aged 80 or older), the study analyzed two additional independent replicas of 1 million unique cDNA reads from the same blood draw. Results the study describes overall, beyond this receptor: Bulk unsorted PBMC profiling prevented conclusive comparison of naive and antigen-experienced compartments. The percentage of naive T cells measured by flow cytometry correlated strongly with observed TCR beta diversity. The long-lived group showed more naive CD4+ T cells, fewer expanded clones and increased TCR diversity than the aged group, suggesting age selection. Total diversity estimates from one million sequenced T cells were considered lower bounds and underestimates. Observed TCR beta diversity per million T cells fell roughly linearly with age, and a significant reduction was already apparent by age roughly 41. Because the CMV infection status of the donors was unknown, age-related changes in expanded clonotypes may potentially have been confounded.

Donors were a few dozen systemically healthy Caucasian individuals from Russia aged about 6 to 100 years. Each donor gave ten milliliters of peripheral blood, collected into EDTA-treated Vacutainer tubes. PBMCs were isolated by Ficoll-Paque density-gradient centrifugation, with at least 6 million obtained per sample. Trizol reagent was used to extract total RNA from PBMCs, with at least 5 micrograms per sample. For every donor, an aliquot of PBMCs went through flow cytometry to measure the percentages of naive CD45RAhigh/CD27high T cells. The trim is 7 bases for V and 7 bases for J, with a gap of 8 bases between the germline ends. The cysteine opens and the phenylalanine closes a CDR3 of 11 amino acids. The DNA shown is the 33-base CDR3, in frame from base 1. Per the germline V gene, MNHNS is the CDR1 and SASEGT is the CDR2. This clonotype was found a few times. Its cognate antigen has yet to be identified. No base quality information exists; no much larger clone differs at one position.

The library was built by means of 5' RACE. TCRdb shows the sequencer as Illumina HiSeq 2500. The second PCR ran for roughly 7 to 12 cycles and used a J-beta primer mix along with a sample-barcoded 5' primer. A unique molecular identifier was introduced onto each TCR beta cDNA molecule by a template-switch 5' adaptor carrying 12 random nucleotides. At least 2.5 million CDR3-containing paired-end reads were obtained from each sample. First-strand cDNA synthesis was performed from all RNA using the Mint cDNA synthesis kit, with priming by a TRBC-specific oligonucleotide. Following uracil-DNA glycosylase treatment, a first 18-cycle PCR with universal primers M1SS and BC2_uni_R was performed on all cDNA. Per the authors' processing: For normalization, 1 million high-quality reads were randomly selected from each sample, with every read carrying a distinct molecular identifier. Reads with shared molecular identifiers were discarded instead of being binned into consensus sequences. MiTCR, run with a Q25 quality threshold and the strictest error-elimination algorithm, handled CDR3 identification, clonotype clustering and error correction. A nonparametric unseen species model using Euler transformation provided a lower-bound estimate of total TCR beta diversity. TCRdb passed the public sequencing reads through fastp at Q25 and MiXCR, retaining productive beta sequences. Merged by CDR3 protein, the rows form single entries marked with the most common genes and DNA. TCRdb, rather than the study authors, made the V and J calls. The sample data list about 930,000 distinct CDR3 sequences, and 29% of these were observed just once. More than 8.5% of the sample is in the top ten clones.

The same data also contributed to another study, on T cells of mothers and their children. As that second study puts it: Nine systemically healthy Caucasian individuals, comprising three mothers and their six children, were included as donors. cDNA synthesis used all of the extracted RNA, with approximately 1.4 ug of RNA in each 15 ul reaction. In the second PCR, the M1S primer introduced both the sample barcodes and 2-4 random nucleotides. More than 8 million TCR beta CDR3 reads were obtained from each mother, and about 3 million reads were obtained from each child. Thymic selection similarly shapes TCR recombination output in related and unrelated pairs, with minor effect from inherited differences. Normalized repertoire overlap was always found to be slightly, but never significantly, higher in related mother-child pairs than in unrelated mother-child pairs. No persistent microchimeric T cell clones were found, with a detection sensitivity of roughly 99 clones per million clonotypes. In the study, deep NGS was used to compare the TCR beta repertoires of mothers and children, and features distinguishing related mother-child pairs from unrelated individuals were sought. The mean age was roughly 40 +/- 4 years for the mothers and approximately 11 +/- 4 years for the children. After adapter ligation with NEBNext reagents, the libraries were sequenced on Illumina HiSeq 2000 with 100+100 nt paired-end reads. To prevent cross-contamination, the mother and child libraries were prepared a month apart and were sequenced in separate runs. For each donor, between about 500,000 and 2,100,000 distinct TCR beta clonotypes were identified. Naive TCR beta clonotypes were estimated from low-frequency clonotypes matched to each donor's FACS-determined naive share, without sorting.

The TCR originated in a woman aged 40 to 50 in good health. The sample was blood. The chain joins TRBV6-1 to TRBJ2-1; no D gene call is confident. The CDR3 reads CASNQWNEQFF. The nucleotides read TGTGCCAGCAACCAATGGAATGAGCAGTTCTTC.